The rows below give T cell receptor beta chains drawn from one sample of a study of prognosis after radiotherapy for stage I lung cancer. TCRdb ran MiXCR on the multiplex PCR reads and lists one entry per CDR3 protein. The sample has about 8,500 distinct CDR3 sequences, over 50% seen once. The sequenced sample was PBMCs, obtained before or after stereotactic body radiation therapy (not recorded which). All receptors derive from a donor over 45 with non-small cell lung cancer. Each CDR3 is given with its conserved first and last residue. D genes are given only for firm matches. Some rows mark clone size as missing; the rest say once, few, many or name a class of expanded clone.

J | size | V | D | CDR3 | DNA
TRBJ2-2 | once | TRBV6-1 | TRBD2 | CASTNPLAGMMNTGELFF | TGTGCCAGCACCAACCCACTAGCGGGTATGATGAACACCGGGGAGCTGTTTTTT
TRBJ1-5 | - | TRBV20-1 | - | CSASGGGNQPQHF | TGCAGTGCAAGTGGGGGGGGCAATCAGCCCCAGCATTTT
TRBJ1-1 | once | TRBV3-1 | - | CASSQIPGLEAFF | TGTGCCAGCAGCCAGATACCGGGGCTCGAAGCTTTCTTT
TRBJ1-4 | - | TRBV4-2 | TRBD1 | CASSQEYRGNEKLFF | TGTGCCAGCAGCCAAGAGTACAGGGGGAATGAAAAACTGTTTTTT
TRBJ2-2 | - | TRBV7-3 | - | CASSLNGQGTGELFF | TGTGCCAGCAGCCTTAACGGCCAGGGAACCGGGGAGCTGTTTTTT
TRBJ2-5 | many | TRBV4-1 | - | CASSQQEGTETQYF | TGCGCCAGCAGCCAACAGGAGGGAACCGAGACCCAGTACTTC
TRBJ2-6 | large | TRBV6-1 | TRBD2 | CASSLAGASSGANVLTF | TGTGCCAGCAGTTTAGCGGGAGCCAGCTCTGGGGCCAACGTCCTGACTTTC
TRBJ2-7 | - | TRBV5-1 | TRBD2 | CASSLRGLVGIKEQYF | TGCGCCAGCAGCTTGCGGGGACTAGTGGGGATCAAAGAGCAGTACTTC
TRBJ2-3 | many | TRBV20-1 | TRBD2 | CSATGTRKDTQYF | TGCAGTGCTACCGGGACTAGAAAGGATACGCAGTATTTT
TRBJ2-3 | medium-sized | TRBV9 | - | CASSETGTTTDTQYF | TGTGCCAGCAGCGAAACAGGGACCACCACAGATACGCAGTATTTT
TRBJ1-6 | - | TRBV20-1 | TRBD1 | CSASPDRFDSPLHF | TGCAGTGCTAGTCCGGACAGGTTTGATTCACCCCTCCACTTT
TRBJ2-1 | medium-sized | TRBV6-4 | - | CASKAGYNEQFF | TGTGCCAGCAAGGCGGGATACAATGAGCAGTTCTTC
TRBJ2-1 | - | TRBV6-2/TRBV6-3 | TRBD2 | CAIKPWASGRREQFF | TGTGCCATTAAACCGTGGGCTAGCGGGAGGAGAGAGCAGTTCTTC
TRBJ2-7 | once | TRBV18 | TRBD1 | CASSPPGTGAVYEQYF | TGTGCCAGCTCACCCCCCGGGACAGGGGCTGTCTACGAGCAGTACTTC
TRBJ1-2 | once | TRBV6-1 | - | CASSDQGYGYTF | TGTGCCAGCAGTGATCAGGGGTATGGCTACACCTTC
TRBJ2-7 | - | TRBV7-3 | - | CASSPAPSYEQYF | TGTGCCAGCAGCCCCGCCCCTTCCTACGAGCAGTACTTC
TRBJ2-5 | many | TRBV19 | TRBD2 | CASSIWQDSSGPYQETQYF | TGTGCCAGTAGTATTTGGCAGGACTCTAGCGGCCCTTACCAAGAGACCCAGTACTTC
TRBJ2-7 | medium-sized | TRBV12-3/TRBV12-4 | - | CASSLGGRIYEQYF | TGTGCCAGCAGTTTGGGCGGCAGAATCTACGAGCAGTACTTC
TRBJ2-7 | - | TRBV28 | TRBD2 | CASSSSGSTYEQYF | TGTGCCAGCAGCTCTAGCGGGAGCACGTACGAGCAGTACTTC
TRBJ2-7 | medium-sized | TRBV19 | - | CASSIDIFRGEQYF | TGTGCCAGTAGTATAGATATATTCCGGGGAGAGCAGTACTTC
TRBJ2-3 | - | TRBV20-1 | - | CRTWGESTDTQYF | TGCAGAACATGGGGGGAAAGCACAGATACGCAGTATTTT
TRBJ2-1 | - | TRBV6-2/TRBV6-3 | - | CASSYPDLPEQFF | TGTGCCAGCAGTTACCCCGACTTGCCTGAGCAGTTCTTC
TRBJ1-5 | medium-sized | TRBV28 | - | CASSLYNQPQHF | TGTGCCAGCAGCCTTTACAATCAGCCCCAGCATTTT